This is a list of T cell receptor beta chains from one sample in a study of identical twins. TCRdb re-analysed the 5' RACE reads in MiXCR, keeping a single row per CDR3 protein. The table records approximately 240,000 distinct CDR3 sequences, over 11% of them present only once. What was sequenced was memory (CD45RO+) T cells sorted from blood. The receptors were gathered from a young woman in good health. Both conserved end residues are part of each CDR3.

TRBV6-5,TRBJ1-3,CASSFSPALTLSGNTIYF
TRBV18,TRBJ1-2,CASSPAGQGDYGYTF
TRBV3-1,TRBJ2-1,CASSQEYGGGANYNEQFF
TRBV29-1,TRBJ2-5,CSVVTLTSGSSLTQYF
TRBV2,TRBJ1-1,CASSDLPGTEAFF
TRBV11-3,TRBJ2-2,CASRRGTDTGELFF
TRBV3-1,TRBJ2-7,CASSQGQGRGEQYF
TRBV20-1,TRBJ2-1,CSATGASGNTGEQFF
TRBV12-3/TRBV12-4,TRBJ1-1,CASNGVNTEAFF
TRBV7-9,TRBJ2-1,CASTRTSGYNEQFF
TRBV11-2,TRBJ2-3,CASSGGSSLAATDTQYF
TRBV24-1,TRBJ2-2,CATSEGTGGESGELFF
TRBV10-2,TRBJ2-1,CASSESMTGLAGRVYNEQFF
TRBV7-2,TRBJ2-1,CASSSSGGTEQFF
TRBV5-1,TRBJ1-1,CASRLVVANTEAFF
TRBV5-1,TRBJ1-1,CASSSPLTVNTEAFF
TRBV20-1,TRBJ1-1,CSASDAGQGGPEAFF
TRBV7-2,TRBJ2-3,CASSFGGGGTDTQYF
TRBV30,TRBJ2-5,CAWRAGGSETQYF
TRBV12-3/TRBV12-4,TRBJ2-1,CASSFKGAYNEQFF
TRBV14,TRBJ2-1,CASSQGLQRWVNEQFF
TRBV5-5,TRBJ2-3,CASSSRTGLRADTQYF
TRBV20-1,TRBJ2-5,CSASPGGGRQTQYF
TRBV20-1,TRBJ1-1,CSAYGHLGGTEAFF
TRBV6-6,TRBJ2-3,CASSFTYTQYF
TRBV5-1,TRBJ2-3,CASRGLDTSTDTQYF
TRBV27,TRBJ2-2,CASRPRGRTGELFF
TRBV19,TRBJ1-5,CASSDRGYSNQPQHF
TRBV7-9,TRBJ2-4,CASSLAGRNIQYF
TRBV20-1,TRBJ2-7,CSAISPSWQYF
TRBV7-2,TRBJ2-1,CASSFLFSGNEQFF
TRBV12-3/TRBV12-4,TRBJ2-7,CASRNQREGRYEQYF
TRBV29-1,TRBJ2-7,CSVVRADSSYEQYF
TRBV7-3,TRBJ2-3,CASSLTGTGGADTQYF
TRBV6-2/TRBV6-3,TRBJ2-7,CASSYLLLETTYEQYF
TRBV4-3,TRBJ2-1,CASSRGLAGDNEQFF
TRBV20-1,TRBJ2-3,CSARGKSGLTDTQYF
TRBV19,TRBJ2-1,CASSLRGGGYNEQFF
TRBV5-1,TRBJ2-3,CASSLSSGRGADTQYF
TRBV9,TRBJ2-7,CASSGTSSYEQYF
TRBV5-1,TRBJ1-6,CASSLRVMETPLHF
TRBV15,TRBJ1-5,CATSWQQGNQPQHF
TRBV27,TRBJ2-7,CASRRGAAVQSYEQYF
TRBV3-1,TRBJ2-3,CASSRAEGAQYF
TRBV5-1,TRBJ2-1,CASSFSGTSGTGEQFF
TRBV3-1,TRBJ1-2,CASSPHDFRGGYTF
TRBV12-3/TRBV12-4,TRBJ2-7,CASSPIGREGSYEQYF
TRBV20-1,TRBJ2-7,CSATSGQGASYEQYF
TRBV6-2/TRBV6-3,TRBJ1-1,CASSSEVNTEAFF
TRBV6-2/TRBV6-3,TRBJ2-7,CAAGTLSYEQYF
TRBV20-1,TRBJ2-1,CSARRGGPYNEQFF
TRBV7-6,TRBJ1-1,CASSPTGGANTEAFF
TRBV5-1,TRBJ2-7,CASSLQGGGYEQYF